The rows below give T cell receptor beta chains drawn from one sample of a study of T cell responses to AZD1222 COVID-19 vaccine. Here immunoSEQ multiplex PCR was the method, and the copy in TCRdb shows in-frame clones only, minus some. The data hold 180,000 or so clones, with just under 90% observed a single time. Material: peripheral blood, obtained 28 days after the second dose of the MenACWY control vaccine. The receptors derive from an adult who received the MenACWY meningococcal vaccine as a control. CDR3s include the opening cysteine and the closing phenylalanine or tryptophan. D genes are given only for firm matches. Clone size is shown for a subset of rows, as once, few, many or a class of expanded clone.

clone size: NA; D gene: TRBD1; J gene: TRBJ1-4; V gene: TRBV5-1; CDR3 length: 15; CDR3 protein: CASSLSGTGAEKLFF; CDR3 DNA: TGCGCCAGCAGTTTATCCGGGACAGGGGCGGAAAAACTGTTTTTT
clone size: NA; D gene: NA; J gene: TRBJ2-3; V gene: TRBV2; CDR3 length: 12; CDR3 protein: CASSEQTDTQYF; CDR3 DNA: TGTGCCAGCAGTGAACAGACAGATACGCAGTATTTT
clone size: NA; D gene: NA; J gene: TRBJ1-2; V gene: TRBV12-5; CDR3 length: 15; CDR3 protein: CASGLWGAPWGGYTF; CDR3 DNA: TGTGCTAGTGGTTTGTGGGGAGCACCTTGGGGTGGCTACACCTTC
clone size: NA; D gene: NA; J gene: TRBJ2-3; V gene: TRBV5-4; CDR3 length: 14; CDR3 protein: CASSLVTETDTQYF; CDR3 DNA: TGTGCCAGCAGCTTGGTCACAGAAACAGATACGCAGTATTTT
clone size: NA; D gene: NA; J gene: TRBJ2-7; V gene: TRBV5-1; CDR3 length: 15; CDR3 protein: CASSPTGSLPYEQYF; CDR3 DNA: TGCGCCAGCAGTCCAACAGGGTCCCTCCCCTACGAGCAGTACTTC
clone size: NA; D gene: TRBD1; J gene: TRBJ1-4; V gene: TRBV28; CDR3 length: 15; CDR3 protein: CASRPDRGANEKLFF; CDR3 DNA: TGTGCCAGCAGACCCGACAGGGGGGCTAATGAAAAACTGTTTTTT
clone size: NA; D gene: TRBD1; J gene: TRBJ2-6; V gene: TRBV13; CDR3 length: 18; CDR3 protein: CASSSGTGGYTGANVLTF; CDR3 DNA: TGTGCCAGCAGCTCGGGGACAGGGGGTTACACTGGGGCCAACGTCCTGACTTTC
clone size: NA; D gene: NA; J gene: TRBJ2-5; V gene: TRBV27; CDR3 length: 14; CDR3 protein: CATSKGGRQETQYF; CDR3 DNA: TGTGCCACCTCGAAGGGGGGACGACAAGAGACCCAGTACTTC
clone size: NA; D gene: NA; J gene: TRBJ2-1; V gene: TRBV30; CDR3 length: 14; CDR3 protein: CAWSVRTIYNEQFF; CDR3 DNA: TGTGCCTGGAGCGTCCGGACGATTTACAATGAGCAGTTCTTC
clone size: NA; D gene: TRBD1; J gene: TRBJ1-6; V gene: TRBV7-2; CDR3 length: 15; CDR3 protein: CASSLLQGANSPLHF; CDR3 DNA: TGTGCCAGCAGCTTACTTCAGGGGGCGAATTCACCCCTCCACTTT
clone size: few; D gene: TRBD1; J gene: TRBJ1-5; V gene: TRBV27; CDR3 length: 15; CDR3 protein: CASSFGTGGDQPQHF; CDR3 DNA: TGTGCCAGCAGTTTTGGGACAGGAGGGGACCAGCCCCAGCATTTT
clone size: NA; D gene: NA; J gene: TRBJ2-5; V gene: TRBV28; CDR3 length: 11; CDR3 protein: CATLIQETQYF; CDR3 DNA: TGTGCCACCCTAATCCAAGAGACCCAGTACTTC
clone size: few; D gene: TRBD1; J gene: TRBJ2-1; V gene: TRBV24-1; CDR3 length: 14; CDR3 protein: CATRQTGTDNEQFF; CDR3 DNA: TGTGCCACCAGACAGACAGGGACCGACAATGAGCAGTTCTTC
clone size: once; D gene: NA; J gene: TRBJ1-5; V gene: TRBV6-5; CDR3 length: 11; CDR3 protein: CASNSNQPQHF; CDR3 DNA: TGTGCCAGTAATAGCAATCAGCCCCAGCATTTT
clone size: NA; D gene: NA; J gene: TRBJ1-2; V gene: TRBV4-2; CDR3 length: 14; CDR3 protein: CASSQGTGIDGYTF; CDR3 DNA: TGTGCCAGCAGCCAAGGGACCGGGATTGATGGCTACACCTTC
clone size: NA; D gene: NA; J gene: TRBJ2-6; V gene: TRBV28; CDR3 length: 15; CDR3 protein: CASSLWGSGANVLTF; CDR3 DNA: TGTGCCAGCAGTTTATGGGGCTCTGGGGCCAACGTCCTGACTTTC
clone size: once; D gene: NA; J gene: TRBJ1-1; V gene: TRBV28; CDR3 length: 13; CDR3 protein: CASSLPQTTEAFF; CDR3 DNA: TGTGCCAGCAGTTTACCCCAAACCACTGAAGCTTTCTTT
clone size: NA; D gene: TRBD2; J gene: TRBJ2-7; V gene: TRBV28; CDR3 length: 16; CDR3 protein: CASSLGASGSSYEQYF; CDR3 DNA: TGTGCCAGCAGTTTGGGAGCTAGCGGGAGCTCCTACGAGCAGTACTTC
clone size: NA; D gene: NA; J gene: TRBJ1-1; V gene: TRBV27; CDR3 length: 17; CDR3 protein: CASSASGIILRGTEAFF; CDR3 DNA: TGTGCCAGCAGTGCATCCGGGATTATCCTTCGAGGGACTGAAGCTTTCTTT
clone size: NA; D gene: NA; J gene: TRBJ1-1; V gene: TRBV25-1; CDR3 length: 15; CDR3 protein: CASSDFLTPNTEAFF; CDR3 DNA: TGTGCCAGCAGTGATTTCCTAACCCCGAACACTGAAGCTTTCTTT
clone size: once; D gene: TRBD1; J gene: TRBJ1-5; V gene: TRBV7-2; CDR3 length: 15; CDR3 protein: CASSLVRGDGQPQHF; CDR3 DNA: TGTGCCAGCAGCTTAGTCAGGGGGGACGGTCAGCCCCAGCATTTT
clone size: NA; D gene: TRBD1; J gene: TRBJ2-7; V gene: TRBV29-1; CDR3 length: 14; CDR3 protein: CSVRGQGAYYEQYF; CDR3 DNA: TGCAGCGTCCGTGGACAGGGGGCGTACTACGAGCAGTACTTC
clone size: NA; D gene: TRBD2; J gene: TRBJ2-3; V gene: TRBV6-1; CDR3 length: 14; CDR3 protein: CASSETSGIDTQYF; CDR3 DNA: TGTGCCAGCAGTGAAACTAGCGGGATAGATACGCAGTATTTT
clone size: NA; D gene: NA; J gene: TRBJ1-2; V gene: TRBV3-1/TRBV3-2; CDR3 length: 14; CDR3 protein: CASSQETGLGGYTF; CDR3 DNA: TGTGCCAGCAGCCAAGAGACGGGCCTAGGGGGCTACACCTTC
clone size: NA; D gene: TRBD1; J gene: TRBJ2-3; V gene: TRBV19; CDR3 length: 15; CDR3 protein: CASRVGQGVTDTQYF; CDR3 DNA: TGTGCCAGTAGAGTTGGACAGGGGGTGACAGATACGCAGTATTTT
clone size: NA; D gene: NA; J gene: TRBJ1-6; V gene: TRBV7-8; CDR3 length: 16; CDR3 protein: CASSLGLSASISPLHF; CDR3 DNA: TGTGCCAGCAGCTTAGGACTTTCGGCGAGCATTTCACCCCTCCACTTT
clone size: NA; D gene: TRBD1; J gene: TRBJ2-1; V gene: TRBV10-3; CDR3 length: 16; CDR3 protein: CAITDEEGQGHNEQFF; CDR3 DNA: TGTGCCATCACTGATGAGGAGGGACAGGGCCACAATGAGCAGTTCTTC
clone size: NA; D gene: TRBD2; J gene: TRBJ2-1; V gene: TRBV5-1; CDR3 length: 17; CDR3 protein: CASSSHLAGGPANEQFF; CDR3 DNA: TGCGCCAGCAGCTCCCACTTAGCGGGAGGGCCGGCTAATGAGCAGTTCTTC
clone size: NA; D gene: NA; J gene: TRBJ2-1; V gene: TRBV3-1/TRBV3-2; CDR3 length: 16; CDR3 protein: CASSQLGGAGPNEQFF; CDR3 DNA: TGTGCCAGCAGCCAACTTGGAGGGGCAGGGCCCAATGAGCAGTTCTTC
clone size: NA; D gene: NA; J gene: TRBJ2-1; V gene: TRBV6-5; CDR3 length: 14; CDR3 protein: CASTPIWGYNEQFF; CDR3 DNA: TGTGCCAGCACCCCCATATGGGGGTACAATGAGCAGTTCTTC
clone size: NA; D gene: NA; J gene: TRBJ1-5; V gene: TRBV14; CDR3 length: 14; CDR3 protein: CASSPGTSPSSQHF; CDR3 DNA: TGTGCCAGCAGCCCGGGGACAAGTCCATCGTCCCAGCATTTT
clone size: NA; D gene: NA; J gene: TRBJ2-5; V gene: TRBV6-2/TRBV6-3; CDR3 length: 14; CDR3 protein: CASSDPGSQETQYF; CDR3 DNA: TGTGCCAGCAGTGACCCTGGGAGCCAAGAGACCCAGTACTTC
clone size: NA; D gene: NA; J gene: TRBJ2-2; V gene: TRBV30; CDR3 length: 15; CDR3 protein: CAWSKGDGRTGELFF; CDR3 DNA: TGTGCCTGGAGTAAGGGGGACGGTAGGACCGGGGAGCTGTTTTTT
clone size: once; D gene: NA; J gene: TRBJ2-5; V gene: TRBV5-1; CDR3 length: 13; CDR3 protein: CASSYRRMETQYF; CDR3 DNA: TGCGCCAGCAGCTATCGGAGGATGGAGACCCAGTACTTC
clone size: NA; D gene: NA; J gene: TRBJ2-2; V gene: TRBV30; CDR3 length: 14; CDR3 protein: CAWRDGANTGELFF; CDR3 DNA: TGTGCCTGGAGGGATGGCGCAAACACCGGGGAGCTGTTTTTT
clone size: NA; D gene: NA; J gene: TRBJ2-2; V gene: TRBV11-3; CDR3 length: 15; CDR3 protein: CASSLSFDGTGELFF; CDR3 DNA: TGTGCCAGCAGCTTATCCTTCGACGGGACCGGGGAGCTGTTTTTT
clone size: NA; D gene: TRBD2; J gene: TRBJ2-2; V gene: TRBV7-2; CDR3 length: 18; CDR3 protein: CASSLALTSGLNTGELFF; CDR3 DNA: TGTGCCAGCAGCTTAGCCTTGACTAGCGGGTTAAACACCGGGGAGCTGTTTTTT